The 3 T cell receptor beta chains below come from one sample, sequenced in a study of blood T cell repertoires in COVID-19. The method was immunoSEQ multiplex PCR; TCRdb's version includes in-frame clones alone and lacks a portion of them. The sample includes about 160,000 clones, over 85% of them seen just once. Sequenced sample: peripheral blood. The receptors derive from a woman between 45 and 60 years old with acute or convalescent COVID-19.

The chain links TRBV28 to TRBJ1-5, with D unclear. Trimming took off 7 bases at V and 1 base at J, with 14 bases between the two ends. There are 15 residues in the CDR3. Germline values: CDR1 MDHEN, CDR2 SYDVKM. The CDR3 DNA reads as TGTGCCAGCATCCCATCCCCAGGCAGCAATCAGCCCCAGCATTTT. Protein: CASIPSPGSNQPQHF.

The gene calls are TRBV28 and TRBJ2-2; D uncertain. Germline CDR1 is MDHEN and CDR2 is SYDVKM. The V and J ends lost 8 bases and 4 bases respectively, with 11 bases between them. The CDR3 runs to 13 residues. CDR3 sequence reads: CASGGSFTGELFF. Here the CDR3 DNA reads TGTGCCAGCGGCGGCAGTTTCACCGGGGAGCTGTTTTTT.

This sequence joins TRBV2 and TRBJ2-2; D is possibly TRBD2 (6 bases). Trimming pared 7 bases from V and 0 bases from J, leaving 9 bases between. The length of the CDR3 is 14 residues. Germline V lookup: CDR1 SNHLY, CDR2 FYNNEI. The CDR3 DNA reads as TGTGCCAGCATGGGGGGTGCGAACACCGGGGAGCTGTTTTTT. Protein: CASMGGANTGELFF.